This is a list of T cell receptor beta chains from one sample in a study of shared clonotypes between healthy human individuals. Assay used: immunoSEQ multiplex PCR; TCRdb lists only in-frame clones, some missing. The data contain 2 million to 2.5 million clones, approximately 96% of them seen just once; the ten biggest clones take up 0.13%. Input material: naive CD4+ T cells sorted from blood. All receptors come from a young man in good health. Both conserved end residues are part of each CDR3. The order of the fields is clone size, J gene, V gene, D gene, CDR3 protein, CDR3 DNA. A D gene is named only where the DNA matches it firmly. The size field is filled for only some rows; it gives once, few, many or a size class.

clone size: -
J gene: TRBJ1-3
V gene: TRBV18
D gene: -
CDR3 protein: CASSPDTVAGNTIYF
CDR3 DNA: TGTGCCAGCTCACCCGACACAGTGGCTGGAAACACCATATATTTT

clone size: -
J gene: TRBJ2-1
V gene: TRBV27
D gene: TRBD2
CDR3 protein: CASIGLAGPGEQFF
CDR3 DNA: TGTGCCAGCATTGGCCTAGCGGGACCCGGTGAGCAGTTCTTC

clone size: -
J gene: TRBJ1-2
V gene: TRBV5-6
D gene: -
CDR3 protein: CASSSEGGNNYGYTF
CDR3 DNA: TGTGCCAGCAGCTCCGAAGGTGGGAATAACTATGGCTACACCTTC

clone size: -
J gene: TRBJ2-7
V gene: TRBV6-6
D gene: -
CDR3 protein: CASSYSGGSYEQYF
CDR3 DNA: TGTGCCAGCAGTTACTCCGGGGGTTCCTACGAGCAGTACTTC

clone size: -
J gene: TRBJ2-5
V gene: TRBV2
D gene: TRBD2
CDR3 protein: CASGTSGGQETQYF
CDR3 DNA: TGTGCCAGCGGGACTAGCGGGGGGCAAGAGACCCAGTACTTC

clone size: -
J gene: TRBJ1-4
V gene: TRBV7-9
D gene: -
CDR3 protein: CASSLSQNEKLFF
CDR3 DNA: TGTGCCAGCAGCTTATCACAGAATGAAAAACTGTTTTTT

clone size: -
J gene: TRBJ2-1
V gene: TRBV11-2
D gene: -
CDR3 protein: CASSSLAVSYNEQFF
CDR3 DNA: TGTGCCAGCAGCTCATTAGCGGTCTCCTACAATGAGCAGTTCTTC

clone size: -
J gene: TRBJ2-7
V gene: TRBV7-8
D gene: -
CDR3 protein: CASSLAGGWDSYEQYF
CDR3 DNA: TGTGCCAGCAGCTTAGCTGGGGGCTGGGACTCCTACGAGCAGTACTTC

clone size: -
J gene: TRBJ1-1
V gene: TRBV19
D gene: -
CDR3 protein: CASSTTGLNTEAFF
CDR3 DNA: TGTGCCAGTAGTACCACAGGGCTGAACACTGAAGCTTTCTTT

clone size: -
J gene: TRBJ2-1
V gene: TRBV4-3
D gene: -
CDR3 protein: CASSPISEITYNEQFF
CDR3 DNA: TGCGCCAGCAGCCCGATCAGCGAGATTACCTACAATGAGCAGTTCTTC

clone size: -
J gene: TRBJ2-4
V gene: TRBV6-1
D gene: TRBD1
CDR3 protein: CASSESGGVNIQYF
CDR3 DNA: TGTGCCAGCAGTGAATCAGGGGGAGTAAACATTCAGTACTTC

clone size: once
J gene: TRBJ1-2
V gene: TRBV5-1
D gene: -
CDR3 protein: CASSLDVSDYGYTF
CDR3 DNA: TGCGCCAGCAGCTTGGATGTCAGCGACTATGGCTACACCTTC

clone size: -
J gene: TRBJ2-5
V gene: TRBV2
D gene: -
CDR3 protein: CASSVVEETQYF
CDR3 DNA: TGTGCCAGCAGTGTGGTAGAAGAGACCCAGTACTTC

clone size: -
J gene: TRBJ2-7
V gene: TRBV5-1
D gene: -
CDR3 protein: CASSPGDGSYEQYF
CDR3 DNA: TGCGCCAGCAGCCCGGGGGACGGCTCCTACGAGCAGTACTTC

clone size: -
J gene: TRBJ2-5
V gene: TRBV9
D gene: -
CDR3 protein: CASSPWVRNPRGETQYF
CDR3 DNA: TGTGCCAGCAGCCCTTGGGTTCGAAACCCGAGGGGAGAGACCCAGTACTTC

clone size: -
J gene: TRBJ2-5
V gene: TRBV6-1
D gene: TRBD2
CDR3 protein: CASSDSGGAVETQYF
CDR3 DNA: TGTGCCAGCAGTGACAGCGGGGGGGCTGTAGAGACCCAGTACTTC

clone size: -
J gene: TRBJ1-2
V gene: TRBV5-6
D gene: -
CDR3 protein: CASSLAGMDGYTF
CDR3 DNA: TGTGCCAGCAGCTTGGCAGGGATGGATGGCTACACCTTC

clone size: -
J gene: TRBJ2-1
V gene: TRBV7-9
D gene: -
CDR3 protein: CASSLDKGGVGQFF
CDR3 DNA: TGTGCCAGCAGCTTAGACAAGGGCGGGGTGGGGCAGTTCTTC

clone size: -
J gene: TRBJ2-7
V gene: TRBV18
D gene: -
CDR3 protein: CASSPSAPTGRSYEQYF
CDR3 DNA: TGTGCCAGCTCACCCTCTGCCCCAACGGGGAGGTCCTACGAGCAGTACTTC

clone size: -
J gene: TRBJ1-2
V gene: TRBV5-1
D gene: TRBD1
CDR3 protein: CASSLAKTGDHGYTF
CDR3 DNA: TGCGCCAGCAGCTTAGCCAAAACAGGGGACCATGGCTACACCTTC

clone size: -
J gene: TRBJ1-1
V gene: TRBV5-1
D gene: TRBD1
CDR3 protein: CASSDPGQGTEAFF
CDR3 DNA: TGCGCCAGCAGCGATCCGGGACAGGGAACTGAAGCTTTCTTT

clone size: -
J gene: TRBJ1-2
V gene: TRBV11-1
D gene: -
CDR3 protein: CASSGDSSNYGYTF
CDR3 DNA: TGTGCCAGCAGCGGCGACAGCTCTAACTATGGCTACACCTTC

clone size: once
J gene: TRBJ2-7
V gene: TRBV7-2
D gene: -
CDR3 protein: CASSLAEAAYEQYF
CDR3 DNA: TGTGCCAGCAGCTTAGCTGAGGCCGCCTACGAGCAGTACTTC

clone size: once
J gene: TRBJ2-3
V gene: TRBV6-1
D gene: TRBD1
CDR3 protein: CASSEVSGGITDTQYF
CDR3 DNA: TGTGCCAGCAGTGAAGTCTCAGGGGGAATCACAGATACGCAGTATTTT